The clone carrying this TCR beta chain was observed many times. This specimen comes from a study of human T cells and chemical hapten exposure. The CDR3 covers 13 residues. Between the trimmed V and J ends, which lost 0 bases and 1 base, there was a span of 7 bases. Germline V gene data show CDR1 as GTSNPN and CDR2 as SVGIG (reference sequence). TCRdb used MiXCR to reprocess the RACE reads, holding one entry per CDR3 protein. This table holds around 60,000 distinct CDR3 sequences, approximately 6.7% found once. Regarding time point: pre-sensitization, week 0. Treatment meaning: therapeutic diphenylcyclopropenone sensitization with weekly scalp DPC. At patch-test visits, sampling came before the patch test. Unfractionated whole blood yielded the extracted total RNA.

This TCR derives from a woman aged 25 to 39 with alopecia areata. Some clones in this sample may be carry-over from other donors' samples. The genes are TRBV30 and TRBJ2-7; D unclear. Specimen: whole blood, collected in connection with sensitization to the hapten diphenylcyclopropenone (DPC). CDR3 loop: CAWSVWVSYEQYF. As DNA, the CDR3 is TGTGCCTGGAGTGTCTGGGTTTCCTACGAGCAGTACTTC.